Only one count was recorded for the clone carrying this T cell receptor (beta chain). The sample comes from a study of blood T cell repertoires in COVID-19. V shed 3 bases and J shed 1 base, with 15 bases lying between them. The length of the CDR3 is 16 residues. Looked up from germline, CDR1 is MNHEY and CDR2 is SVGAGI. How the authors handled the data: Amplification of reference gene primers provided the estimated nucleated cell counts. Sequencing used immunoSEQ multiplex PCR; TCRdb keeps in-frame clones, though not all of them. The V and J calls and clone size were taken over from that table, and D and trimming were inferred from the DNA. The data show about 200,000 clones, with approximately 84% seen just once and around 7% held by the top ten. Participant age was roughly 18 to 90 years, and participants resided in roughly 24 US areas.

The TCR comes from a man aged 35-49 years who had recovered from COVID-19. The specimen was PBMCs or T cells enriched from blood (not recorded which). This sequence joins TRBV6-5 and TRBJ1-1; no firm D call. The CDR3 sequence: CASSYSRPDGNTEAFF. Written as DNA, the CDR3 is TGTGCCAGCAGTTATTCGCGGCCTGATGGGAACACTGAAGCTTTCTTT.